This T cell receptor beta chain was sequenced during a study of PD-1 blockade in classical Hodgkin lymphoma. Regarding the study as a whole: Those achieving complete response showed baseline diversity like newly diagnosed patients. Relative to healthy donors, newly diagnosed patients reportedly had lower baseline TCR diversity, which was reported as lower still in relapsed/refractory patients.

Exposure to brentuximab vedotin varied, and each patient had relapsed following autologous stem cell transplantation. The CDR3 loop spans 13 amino acids. V lost 7 bases and J 6 bases, leaving 16 bases between the germline ends. The germline V gene has CDR1 LGHNT and CDR2 FRNRAP. Regarding this clone: Its antigen is unknown.

Some clones are missing from TCRdb's copy, which holds only in-frame ones; the method was immunoSEQ multiplex PCR. The sample has 25,000 to 35,000 clones; approximately 87% are singletons. Sample: peripheral blood mononuclear cells (PBMCs), taken before the second cycle of nivolumab. This clonotype originated in a human donor with classical Hodgkin lymphoma. The V call is TRBV12-5, the J call TRBJ2-7; D possibly uses TRBD1 or TRBD2 (7 bases each). The CDR3 loop is CASALSGGGEQYF. The CDR3 DNA reads TGTGCTAGTGCCCTTTCAGGGGGGGGCGAGCAGTACTTC.